This T cell receptor beta chain emerged from a study of cytomegalovirus exposure and HLA in healthy donors. General observations from the study: Previously analyzed data showed that most TCR beta V segments were productive at a frequency of about 87% or about 30%.

For this clone: The target antigen is unknown.

The V gene's germline CDR1 is LGHNA and CDR2 YSLEER. This CDR3 has 15 amino acids. Losses at the gene ends were 0 bases for V and 2 bases for J; bases not matched to a gene: 1. PCR employed 60 Vbeta and 13 Jbeta primers. Data came from immunoSEQ multiplex PCR; TCRdb stores just in-frame clones and leaves some out. The data show 150,000 to 200,000 clones, with around 86% seen just once and around 4.1% held by the top ten. The chain recombines TRBV4-3 with TRBJ2-5; 9 bases match TRBD2. Source material: PBMCs. This sequence was found in a man between 45 and 60 years old in good health and CMV-seropositive. The CDR3 coding sequence is TGCGCCAGCAGCCAAGAGCGGGGGGGTCAAGAGACCCAGTACTTC. Protein product: CASSQERGGQETQYF.